These T cell receptor beta chains were read from a single sample in a study of Graves' ophthalmopathy and Graves' hyperthyroidism. TCRdb reprocessed the multiplex PCR reads via MiXCR and lists one record per CDR3 protein. There are about 740,000 distinct CDR3 sequences in the sample; roughly two fifths occur only once, and about 40% lies in the top ten. The sample was peripheral blood. The receptors derive from an adult man with Graves' ophthalmopathy. Both conserved end residues are part of each CDR3. D genes are given only for firm matches. Size values are once, few and many counts, or a class for expanded clones, and some rows have none.

d_gene: -
abundance: few
v_gene: TRBV7-2
j_gene: TRBJ2-5
CDR3aa: CASSLDSWHGPPETQYF
CDR3nt: TGTGCCAGCAGCTTAGACTCTTGGCACGGACCTCCGGAGACCCAGTACTTC

d_gene: -
abundance: -
v_gene: TRBV7-9
j_gene: TRBJ1-1
CDR3aa: CASSQDPYVGSTEAFF
CDR3nt: TGTGCCAGCAGCCAAGATCCCTATGTGGGAAGCACTGAAGCTTTCTTT

d_gene: TRBD1
abundance: many
v_gene: TRBV7-6
j_gene: TRBJ1-6
CDR3aa: CASSLRGQGHSPLHF
CDR3nt: TGTGCCAGCAGCTTACGTGGACAGGGTCATTCACCCCTCCACTTT

d_gene: -
abundance: many
v_gene: TRBV2
j_gene: TRBJ1-3
CDR3aa: CASSTTGASGNTIYF
CDR3nt: TGTGCCAGCAGCACGACAGGCGCCTCTGGAAACACCATATATTTT

d_gene: -
abundance: -
v_gene: TRBV20-1
j_gene: TRBJ1-2
CDR3aa: CSAPTPSPGRVRGYTF
CDR3nt: TGCAGTGCTCCCACCCCATCCCCCGGGAGGGTAAGGGGCTACACCTTC

d_gene: -
abundance: -
v_gene: TRBV3-1
j_gene: TRBJ2-5
CDR3aa: CASSQDTGPETQYF
CDR3nt: TGTGCCAGCAGCCAAGATACGGGCCCCGAGACCCAGTACTTC

d_gene: -
abundance: -
v_gene: TRBV7-2
j_gene: TRBJ1-5
CDR3aa: CASGAYITLGGGSDQPQHF
CDR3nt: TGTGCCAGCGGAGCCTACATTACTCTGGGCGGGGGAAGCGATCAGCCCCAGCATTTT

d_gene: -
abundance: -
v_gene: TRBV20-1
j_gene: TRBJ2-5
CDR3aa: CSARDQVGRETQYF
CDR3nt: TGCAGTGCTAGGGATCAGGTGGGCCGGGAGACCCAGTACTTC

d_gene: -
abundance: many
v_gene: TRBV29-1
j_gene: TRBJ1-2
CDR3aa: CSVEWGVNYGYTF
CDR3nt: TGCAGCGTTGAATGGGGTGTTAACTATGGCTACACCTTC

d_gene: -
abundance: -
v_gene: TRBV11-1
j_gene: TRBJ1-1
CDR3aa: CASSLAGYDTEAFF
CDR3nt: TGTGCCAGCAGCTTAGCGGGATACGACACTGAAGCTTTCTTT

d_gene: TRBD1
abundance: many
v_gene: TRBV7-3
j_gene: TRBJ1-1
CDR3aa: CASSLQGAHTEAFF
CDR3nt: TGTGCCAGCAGCTTACAGGGGGCGCACACTGAAGCTTTCTTT

d_gene: TRBD1
abundance: -
v_gene: TRBV29-1
j_gene: TRBJ2-5
CDR3aa: CSLSGTGKETQYF
CDR3nt: TGCAGTCTTTCCGGGACAGGTAAAGAGACCCAGTACTTC

d_gene: -
abundance: many
v_gene: TRBV2
j_gene: TRBJ2-5
CDR3aa: CASSEVETQYF
CDR3nt: TGTGCCAGCAGTGAGGTAGAGACCCAGTACTTC

d_gene: -
abundance: few
v_gene: TRBV2
j_gene: TRBJ1-2
CDR3aa: CASSVGVNYGYTF
CDR3nt: TGTGCCAGCAGTGTCGGTGTGAACTATGGCTACACCTTC

d_gene: -
abundance: -
v_gene: TRBV2
j_gene: TRBJ2-5
CDR3aa: CASKAEGQKTQYF
CDR3nt: TGTGCCAGCAAGGCAGAGGGGCAAAAGACCCAGTACTTC

d_gene: TRBD1
abundance: -
v_gene: TRBV24-1
j_gene: TRBJ1-5
CDR3aa: CATSDFVRGLGDQPQHF
CDR3nt: TGTGCCACCAGTGATTTTGTCAGGGGGCTAGGGGATCAGCCCCAGCATTTT

d_gene: -
abundance: many
v_gene: TRBV7-3
j_gene: TRBJ2-5
CDR3aa: CASSQGGQYQETQYF
CDR3nt: TGTGCCAGCAGCCAAGGAGGACAGTATCAAGAGACCCAGTACTTC

d_gene: TRBD2
abundance: -
v_gene: TRBV10-3
j_gene: TRBJ2-5
CDR3aa: CAISQSGGPGETQYF
CDR3nt: TGTGCCATCAGCCAATCGGGAGGGCCGGGGGAGACCCAGTACTTC

d_gene: -
abundance: many
v_gene: TRBV7-8
j_gene: TRBJ1-1
CDR3aa: CASSLADLNTEAFF
CDR3nt: TGTGCCAGCAGCTTAGCAGACCTCAACACTGAAGCTTTCTTT

d_gene: TRBD1
abundance: -
v_gene: TRBV5-6
j_gene: TRBJ2-7
CDR3aa: CASSQGGTGQITYEQYF
CDR3nt: TGTGCCAGCAGCCAAGGTGGGACAGGACAAATTACCTACGAGCAGTACTTC

d_gene: -
abundance: -
v_gene: TRBV2
j_gene: TRBJ1-2
CDR3aa: CASSEGARRTF
CDR3nt: TGTGCCAGCAGTGAAGGGGCGAGGCGCACCTTC

d_gene: -
abundance: -
v_gene: TRBV20-1
j_gene: TRBJ1-1
CDR3aa: CSAREATEAFF
CDR3nt: TGCAGTGCTAGAGAAGCGACTGAAGCTTTCTTT

d_gene: TRBD2
abundance: few
v_gene: TRBV7-2
j_gene: TRBJ2-5
CDR3aa: CASSLDSSGQETQYF
CDR3nt: TGTGCCAGCAGCTTGGATTCTAGCGGGCAAGAGACCCAGTACTTC

d_gene: -
abundance: -
v_gene: TRBV7-9
j_gene: TRBJ1-4
CDR3aa: CASGIAGATNEKLFF
CDR3nt: TGTGCCAGCGGCATAGCGGGTGCAACTAATGAAAAACTGTTTTTT

d_gene: -
abundance: many
v_gene: TRBV6-6
j_gene: TRBJ2-7
CDR3aa: CASSYSPDSEQYF
CDR3nt: TGTGCCAGCAGTTACTCACCAGACTCTGAGCAGTACTTC

d_gene: -
abundance: few
v_gene: TRBV5-4
j_gene: TRBJ2-2
CDR3aa: CASSLELGLGELFF
CDR3nt: TGTGCCAGCAGCTTGGAATTGGGCCTCGGGGAGCTGTTTTTT

d_gene: -
abundance: once
v_gene: TRBV7-9
j_gene: TRBJ1-5
CDR3aa: CASSPTDRNQPQHF
CDR3nt: TGTGCCAGCAGCCCTACCGACAGGAATCAGCCCCAGCATTTT

d_gene: TRBD1
abundance: many
v_gene: TRBV20-1
j_gene: TRBJ1-6
CDR3aa: CSAGDRTNSPLHF
CDR3nt: TGCAGTGCAGGGGACAGAACTAATTCACCCCTCCACTTT

d_gene: TRBD1
abundance: -
v_gene: TRBV20-1
j_gene: TRBJ1-5
CDR3aa: CSATPSDRGNQPQHF
CDR3nt: TGCAGTGCTACACCATCTGACAGGGGCAATCAGCCCCAGCATTTT

d_gene: TRBD1
abundance: -
v_gene: TRBV15
j_gene: TRBJ2-7
CDR3aa: CATSSQEDTGGHEQYF
CDR3nt: TGTGCCACCAGCAGCCAAGAAGACACAGGGGGACACGAGCAGTACTTC

d_gene: -
abundance: -
v_gene: TRBV25-1
j_gene: TRBJ1-6
CDR3aa: CASSGGGDVYSPLHF
CDR3nt: TGTGCCAGCAGCGGAGGGGGGGACGTTTATTCACCCCTCCACTTT

d_gene: TRBD2
abundance: many
v_gene: TRBV7-9
j_gene: TRBJ2-5
CDR3aa: CASSRTSGSWYQETQYF
CDR3nt: TGTGCCAGCAGCCGGACTAGCGGGAGCTGGTACCAAGAGACCCAGTACTTC

d_gene: TRBD2
abundance: -
v_gene: TRBV12-3/TRBV12-4
j_gene: TRBJ2-7
CDR3aa: CASTLLGLAESSYEQYF
CDR3nt: TGTGCCAGCACCCTACTTGGGCTAGCGGAAAGCTCCTACGAGCAGTACTTC

d_gene: -
abundance: -
v_gene: TRBV25-1
j_gene: TRBJ2-5
CDR3aa: CASSAGETSKPQYF
CDR3nt: TGTGCCAGCAGTGCTGGAGAGACCAGTAAACCCCAGTACTTC

d_gene: TRBD1
abundance: -
v_gene: TRBV13
j_gene: TRBJ1-2
CDR3aa: CASSLGRGGSNYGYTF
CDR3nt: TGTGCCAGCAGCTTAGGTCGAGGGGGCAGTAACTATGGCTACACCTTC

d_gene: -
abundance: many
v_gene: TRBV14
j_gene: TRBJ1-4
CDR3aa: CASSQDFGEKLFF
CDR3nt: TGTGCCAGCAGCCAAGATTTCGGTGAAAAACTGTTTTTT

d_gene: -
abundance: few
v_gene: TRBV4-2
j_gene: TRBJ2-7
CDR3aa: CASSQDKLEQYF
CDR3nt: TGTGCCAGCAGCCAAGATAAGTTGGAGCAGTACTTC

d_gene: TRBD2
abundance: -
v_gene: TRBV11-1
j_gene: TRBJ2-1
CDR3aa: CASSSSGGRQQLF
CDR3nt: TGTGCCAGCAGCTCCAGCGGGGGCCGCCAGCAGCTCTTC

d_gene: TRBD1
abundance: few
v_gene: TRBV10-3
j_gene: TRBJ2-7
CDR3aa: CASSITGVVEQYF
CDR3nt: TGTGCCAGCTCAATTACAGGGGTTGTCGAGCAGTACTTC

d_gene: TRBD1
abundance: few
v_gene: TRBV7-9
j_gene: TRBJ2-2
CDR3aa: CASSGLGQGFTGELFF
CDR3nt: TGTGCCAGCAGCGGTTTGGGACAGGGGTTCACCGGGGAGCTGTTTTTT

d_gene: -
abundance: few
v_gene: TRBV25-1
j_gene: TRBJ1-4
CDR3aa: CASSPSQIREKLFF
CDR3nt: TGTGCCAGCAGTCCGTCACAGATACGGGAAAAACTGTTTTTT

d_gene: -
abundance: -
v_gene: TRBV25-1
j_gene: TRBJ2-2
CDR3aa: CASGGIELFF
CDR3nt: TGTGCCAGCGGAGGGATTGAGCTGTTTTTT

d_gene: TRBD1
abundance: many
v_gene: TRBV2
j_gene: TRBJ1-1
CDR3aa: CASSARGVGTEAFF
CDR3nt: TGTGCCAGCAGTGCCAGGGGGGTAGGGACTGAAGCTTTCTTT

d_gene: -
abundance: many
v_gene: TRBV5-1
j_gene: TRBJ2-6
CDR3aa: CASSLEGARGLTF
CDR3nt: TGCGCCAGCAGCTTGGAGGGCGCTAGGGGCCTGACTTTC

d_gene: -
abundance: -
v_gene: TRBV2
j_gene: TRBJ1-1
CDR3aa: CASSYSEGITEAFF
CDR3nt: TGTGCCAGCAGTTACTCAGAGGGTATCACTGAAGCTTTCTTT

d_gene: -
abundance: many
v_gene: TRBV24-1
j_gene: TRBJ2-5
CDR3aa: CATSAPVSGETQYF
CDR3nt: TGTGCCACCAGTGCCCCTGTGTCGGGAGAGACCCAGTACTTC

d_gene: -
abundance: -
v_gene: TRBV6-6
j_gene: TRBJ1-5
CDR3aa: CASSWIGQVNQPQHF
CDR3nt: TGTGCCAGCAGTTGGATCGGACAAGTCAATCAGCCCCAGCATTTT

d_gene: -
abundance: -
v_gene: TRBV25-1
j_gene: TRBJ2-7
CDR3aa: CASSEGHGPYEQYF
CDR3nt: TGTGCCAGCAGTGAAGGACACGGTCCCTACGAGCAGTACTTC

d_gene: -
abundance: many
v_gene: TRBV6-1
j_gene: TRBJ2-5
CDR3aa: CASSYYEETQYF
CDR3nt: TGTGCCAGCAGTTACTACGAAGAGACCCAGTACTTC

d_gene: -
abundance: many
v_gene: TRBV29-1
j_gene: TRBJ1-4
CDR3aa: CSVPEDGATNEKLFF
CDR3nt: TGCAGCGTTCCCGAAGATGGTGCAACTAATGAAAAACTGTTTTTT

d_gene: -
abundance: many
v_gene: TRBV2
j_gene: TRBJ1-2
CDR3aa: CASTFSGRGGYTF
CDR3nt: TGTGCCAGCACCTTCTCGGGGCGAGGTGGCTACACCTTC

d_gene: -
abundance: -
v_gene: TRBV25-1
j_gene: TRBJ2-2
CDR3aa: CASSLETAYTGELFF
CDR3nt: TGTGCCAGCAGCTTGGAGACAGCTTACACCGGGGAGCTGTTTTTT

d_gene: TRBD1
abundance: few
v_gene: TRBV7-6
j_gene: TRBJ2-2
CDR3aa: CASSFSDRGVYTGELFF
CDR3nt: TGTGCCAGCAGCTTTTCCGACAGGGGTGTTTACACCGGGGAGCTGTTTTTT

d_gene: -
abundance: few
v_gene: TRBV20-1
j_gene: TRBJ2-5
CDR3aa: CSARDHGQETQYF
CDR3nt: TGCAGTGCTAGAGATCACGGTCAAGAGACCCAGTACTTC

d_gene: -
abundance: -
v_gene: TRBV15
j_gene: TRBJ1-5
CDR3aa: CATSRETLQNWRSNQPQHF
CDR3nt: TGTGCCACCAGCAGAGAAACGTTACAGAACTGGAGGAGCAATCAGCCCCAGCATTTT

d_gene: TRBD2
abundance: -
v_gene: TRBV7-9
j_gene: TRBJ2-7
CDR3aa: CASSQDAAGGYEQYF
CDR3nt: TGTGCCAGCAGCCAAGATGCGGCGGGGGGCTACGAGCAGTACTTC

d_gene: -
abundance: -
v_gene: TRBV7-9
j_gene: TRBJ1-2
CDR3aa: CASSQDLGRDVFANYGYTF
CDR3nt: TGCGCCAGCAGCCAAGATCTGGGCAGGGATGTGTTTGCTAACTATGGCTACACCTTC

d_gene: -
abundance: -
v_gene: TRBV6-6
j_gene: TRBJ1-1
CDR3aa: CASSYPGGAFF
CDR3nt: TGTGCCAGCAGTTACCCCGGCGGAGCTTTCTTT

d_gene: -
abundance: few
v_gene: TRBV7-9
j_gene: TRBJ2-5
CDR3aa: CASSLSTAIQETQYF
CDR3nt: TGTGCCAGCAGCTTGTCGACAGCCATCCAAGAGACCCAGTACTTC